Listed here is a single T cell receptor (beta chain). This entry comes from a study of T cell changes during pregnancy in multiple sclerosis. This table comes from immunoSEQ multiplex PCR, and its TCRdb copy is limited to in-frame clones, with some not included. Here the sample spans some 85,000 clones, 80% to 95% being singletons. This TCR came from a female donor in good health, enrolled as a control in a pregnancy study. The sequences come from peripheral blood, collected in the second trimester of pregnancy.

CDR3 sequence (DNA): TGTGCCAGCAGCTTGGGGTCGGGACAGCGCGGCTACACCTTC. Encoded protein: CASSLGSGQRGYTF. The chain uses TRBV5-4 and TRBJ1-2; 7 nucleotides line up with TRBD1. The CDR3 spans 14 residues. J was trimmed by 8 bases and V by 0 bases; bases with no gene match: 7. Germline V gene sequence: CDR1 SGHNT, CDR2 YYREEE (reference sequence).